These T cell receptor beta chains were read from a single sample in a study of glioma-infiltrating T cells. TCRdb called the multiplex PCR reads again in MiXCR, with one record for every CDR3 protein. The sample consists of roughly 120,000 distinct CDR3 sequences, less than 30% of them appearing once. The sample was glioma tissue, nonneoplastic brain tissue, or PBMCs (not recorded which). The origin of the receptors is a human donor with low-grade glioma or glioblastoma, undergoing nonglioma brain surgery, or in good health (not recorded which). CDR3s include the opening cysteine and the closing phenylalanine or tryptophan. A D gene is named only where the DNA matches it firmly. Clone size is stated in some rows and not others, as once, few, many or a class when expanded.

J gene: TRBJ2-7
clone size: many
D gene: .
V gene: TRBV7-2
CDR3 protein: CASSSPTSWNEQYF
CDR3 DNA: TGTGCCAGCAGCTCCCCCACATCATGGAACGAGCAGTACTTC

J gene: TRBJ2-3
clone size: many
D gene: .
V gene: TRBV5-1
CDR3 protein: CASSLRGEFTDTQYF
CDR3 DNA: TGCGCCAGCAGCTTGAGAGGGGAATTCACAGATACGCAGTATTTT

J gene: TRBJ1-2
clone size: many
D gene: TRBD1
V gene: TRBV6-1
CDR3 protein: CASRRDRANYGYTF
CDR3 DNA: TGTGCCAGCAGACGGGACAGGGCTAACTATGGCTACACCTTC

J gene: TRBJ2-7
clone size: many
D gene: .
V gene: TRBV20-1
CDR3 protein: CSARDRQRFVYEQYF
CDR3 DNA: TGCAGTGCTAGAGATCGTCAGCGTTTCGTCTACGAGCAGTACTTC

J gene: TRBJ2-7
clone size: many
D gene: .
V gene: TRBV6-6
CDR3 protein: CASSYRRAAYEQYF
CDR3 DNA: TGTGCCAGCAGTTACCGTCGGGCTGCCTACGAGCAGTACTTC

J gene: TRBJ2-7
clone size: many
D gene: TRBD2
V gene: TRBV7-2
CDR3 protein: CASSLVPGLAGGSEQYF
CDR3 DNA: TGTGCCAGCAGCTTAGTTCCGGGACTAGCGGGAGGGAGCGAGCAGTACTTC

J gene: TRBJ1-1
clone size: many
D gene: .
V gene: TRBV27
CDR3 protein: CASSWTVNTEAFF
CDR3 DNA: TGTGCCAGCAGTTGGACGGTGAACACTGAAGCTTTCTTT

J gene: TRBJ2-1
clone size: .
D gene: .
V gene: TRBV30
CDR3 protein: CAWSSGIGANEQFF
CDR3 DNA: TGTGCCTGGAGTTCCGGGATAGGGGCCAATGAGCAGTTCTTC

J gene: TRBJ2-6
clone size: many
D gene: .
V gene: TRBV27
CDR3 protein: CASSHSGANVLTF
CDR3 DNA: TGTGCCAGCAGTCACTCTGGGGCCAACGTCCTGACTTTC

J gene: TRBJ1-2
clone size: .
D gene: TRBD1
V gene: TRBV11-1
CDR3 protein: CASSPGQGFYGYNF
CDR3 DNA: TGTGCCAGCAGCCCGGGACAGGGGTTCTATGGCTACAACTTC

J gene: TRBJ2-1
clone size: many
D gene: .
V gene: TRBV12-3/TRBV12-4
CDR3 protein: CASSLASGAMNEQFF
CDR3 DNA: TGTGCCAGCAGTTTAGCGTCGGGAGCTATGAATGAGCAGTTCTTC

J gene: TRBJ1-1
clone size: .
D gene: .
V gene: TRBV4-2
CDR3 protein: CASSQRSTEAFF
CDR3 DNA: TGTGCCAGCAGCCAGAGGAGCACTGAAGCTTTCTTT

J gene: TRBJ1-3
clone size: .
D gene: .
V gene: TRBV3-1
CDR3 protein: CASSQDWGLGNTIYF
CDR3 DNA: TGTGCCAGCAGCCAAGACTGGGGGCTTGGAAACACCATATATTTT

J gene: TRBJ2-3
clone size: many
D gene: TRBD1
V gene: TRBV7-2
CDR3 protein: CASSRDRRDTQYF
CDR3 DNA: TGTGCCAGCAGCAGGGACAGGAGAGATACGCAGTATTTT

J gene: TRBJ1-1
clone size: many
D gene: .
V gene: TRBV25-1
CDR3 protein: CASSERWNTEAFF
CDR3 DNA: TGTGCCAGCAGTGAGCGGTGGAACACTGAAGCTTTCTTT

J gene: TRBJ1-5
clone size: many
D gene: .
V gene: TRBV18
CDR3 protein: CASSTDSNQPQHF
CDR3 DNA: TGTGCCAGCTCGACAGATAGCAATCAGCCCCAGCATTTT

J gene: TRBJ1-2
clone size: few
D gene: .
V gene: TRBV19
CDR3 protein: CASNEDTNYGYTF
CDR3 DNA: TGTGCCAGTAATGAAGATACTAATTATGGCTACACCTTC

J gene: TRBJ2-4
clone size: many
D gene: TRBD2
V gene: TRBV3-1
CDR3 protein: CASSQGRTSVGNQYF
CDR3 DNA: TGTGCCAGCAGCCAAGGAAGGACTAGCGTAGGTAACCAGTACTTC

J gene: TRBJ1-1
clone size: many
D gene: .
V gene: TRBV6-1
CDR3 protein: CASRTGTEAFF
CDR3 DNA: TGTGCCAGCAGGACGGGGACTGAAGCTTTCTTT

J gene: TRBJ2-3
clone size: many
D gene: .
V gene: TRBV4-1
CDR3 protein: CASSSATSSTDTQYF
CDR3 DNA: TGCGCCAGCAGCAGCGCTACTTCTAGCACAGATACGCAGTATTTT

J gene: TRBJ2-7
clone size: many
D gene: .
V gene: TRBV6-1
CDR3 protein: CASSHGGEQYF
CDR3 DNA: TGTGCCAGCAGCCACGGAGGCGAGCAGTACTTC

J gene: TRBJ2-2
clone size: many
D gene: .
V gene: TRBV20-1
CDR3 protein: CSASKQGTNTGELFF
CDR3 DNA: TGCAGTGCTAGCAAACAGGGAACGAACACCGGGGAGCTGTTTTTT

J gene: TRBJ1-1
clone size: many
D gene: .
V gene: TRBV4-1
CDR3 protein: CASSHRRQNTEAFF
CDR3 DNA: TGCGCCAGCAGCCACCGCAGACAGAACACTGAAGCTTTCTTT

J gene: TRBJ2-1
clone size: .
D gene: .
V gene: TRBV4-2
CDR3 protein: CASSQATGATGSHPYNEQFF
CDR3 DNA: TGTGCCAGCAGCCAAGCGACGGGGGCTACCGGGAGCCATCCTTACAATGAGCAGTTCTTC

J gene: TRBJ2-3
clone size: many
D gene: .
V gene: TRBV20-1
CDR3 protein: CSARGPGTDTQYF
CDR3 DNA: TGCAGTGCTAGAGGGCCGGGGACAGATACGCAGTATTTT

J gene: TRBJ2-1
clone size: few
D gene: .
V gene: TRBV7-9
CDR3 protein: CAGSLAAVPRVSSYNEQFF
CDR3 DNA: TGTGCCGGCAGCTTAGCGGCTGTCCCCCGCGTAAGTTCCTACAATGAGCAGTTCTTC

J gene: TRBJ2-7
clone size: many
D gene: .
V gene: TRBV20-1
CDR3 protein: CSARSPGILYEQYF
CDR3 DNA: TGCAGTGCTAGATCACCCGGGATCCTGTACGAGCAGTACTTC

J gene: TRBJ1-6
clone size: many
D gene: TRBD1
V gene: TRBV27
CDR3 protein: CASSYYRGEYNSPLHF
CDR3 DNA: TGTGCCAGCAGTTACTACAGGGGCGAGTATAATTCACCCCTCCACTTT

J gene: TRBJ1-5
clone size: many
D gene: TRBD1
V gene: TRBV2
CDR3 protein: CASRDRANQPQHF
CDR3 DNA: TGTGCCAGCAGGGACAGGGCAAATCAGCCCCAGCATTTT

J gene: TRBJ2-5
clone size: .
D gene: TRBD1
V gene: TRBV27
CDR3 protein: CASRPGQGETQYF
CDR3 DNA: TGTGCCAGCAGACCGGGACAGGGGGAGACCCAGTACTTC

J gene: TRBJ2-7
clone size: .
D gene: .
V gene: TRBV7-9
CDR3 protein: CASILGGASYEQYF
CDR3 DNA: TGTGCCAGCATCTTAGGGGGGGCGTCCTACGAGCAGTACTTC

J gene: TRBJ2-1
clone size: many
D gene: TRBD2
V gene: TRBV6-1
CDR3 protein: CASSGWTSGETYNEQFF
CDR3 DNA: TGTGCCAGCAGTGGTTGGACTAGCGGGGAGACATACAATGAGCAGTTCTTC